These 11 T cell receptor beta chains were sequenced from one sample in a study of cytomegalovirus exposure and HLA in healthy donors. This table comes from immunoSEQ multiplex PCR, and its TCRdb copy is limited to in-frame clones, with some not included. The sample holds roughly 45,000 clones, roughly 94% seen once. Sequencing was performed on PBMCs. The source of these receptors is a woman between 18 and 29 years old in good health and CMV-seropositive.

In this sample, this clone turned up once. The chain uses TRBV5-1 and TRBJ1-3; D remains ambiguous. CDR1 SGHRS and CDR2 YFSETQ come from the germline V gene. This CDR3 contains 15 residues. Trimming removed 0 bases at V and 0 bases at J, with 7 bases between. The CDR3 here is CASSLEQSSGNTIYF. The CDR3 bases are TGCGCCAGCAGCTTGGAACAGAGCTCTGGAAACACCATATATTTT. Full variable domain (outside the CDR3, taken from reference TRBV5-1 and TRBJ1-3): KAGVTQTPRYLIKTRGQQVTLSCSPISGHRSVSWYQQTPGQGLQFLFEYFSETQRNKGNFPGRFSGRQFSNSRSEMNVSTLELGDSALYLCASSLEQSSGNTIYFGEGSWLTVV.

The gene calls are TRBV28 and TRBJ2-1; 9 bases match TRBD2. Germline V lookup: CDR1 MDHEN, CDR2 SYDVKM. The CDR3 spans 15 residues. The V gene end was trimmed by 4 bases and the J gene end by 5 bases; junction bases not matched to a gene: 6. CDR3 sequence: CASSSLAGADNEQFF. CDR3 nucleotide sequence: TGTGCCAGCAGTTCGTTAGCGGGAGCCGACAATGAGCAGTTCTTC.

The genes are TRBV7-9 and TRBJ2-3; TRBD2 aligns across 14 bases. V dropped 2 bases and J dropped 2; count of bases not matched to a gene: 6. The CDR3 runs to 18 residues. Germline loops: CDR1 SEHNR, CDR2 FQNEAQ (reference sequence). CDR3 sequence reads: CASSLRRLAGGYTDTQYF. CDR3 bases: TGTGCCAGCAGCTTACGGCGACTAGCGGGAGGGTACACAGATACGCAGTATTTT.

The V and J genes are TRBV28 and TRBJ2-7; possibly TRBD2 for D (5 bases). V shed 6 bases and J shed 2 bases, with 14 bases lying between them. Germline V gives CDR1 MDHEN, CDR2 SYDVKM. CDR3 length equals 14 residues. The CDR3 reads CASSPRTATYEQYF. In nucleotides, the CDR3 is TGTGCCAGCAGCCCTCGGACTGCCACCTACGAGCAGTACTTC.

This chain links TRBV7-9 with TRBJ2-5; possibly TRBD2 for D (6 bases). The end of the DNA fits TRBJ2-7 better, so the J call may be wrong. CDR3 length: 14 amino acids. The V gene's germline CDR1 is SEHNR and CDR2 FQNEAQ (reference sequence). CDR3 coding DNA: TGTGCCAGCAGCTTTAAGGACTATACCTACGAGCAGTACTTC. Its translation is CASSFKDYTYEQYF.

Comments on this clone: A junction end diverges from the germline sequence, so it may reflect a read error. V is TRBV7-7 and J is TRBJ2-1, with TRBD1 matching 7 bases. The CDR3 sequence is 14 residues long. Germline values: CDR1 SSHAT, CDR2 FNYEAQ (reference sequence). CDR3 residues: CASSAGTAYNEQFF. CDR3 DNA sequence: TGTGCTAGCAGCGCCGGGACAGCTTACAATGAGCAGTTCTTC.

V and J are TRBV28 and TRBJ1-5; no reliable D call. The V gene lost 6 bases and the J gene lost 2 bases, with 11 bases spanning the gap. Germline V gene lookup returns CDR1 MDHEN and CDR2 SYDVKM. The CDR3 totals 14 residues. CDR3 protein: CASRRRDGNQPQHF. The CDR3 coding sequence is TGTGCCAGCAGGCGTCGCGATGGCAATCAGCCCCAGCATTTT.

V is TRBV5-1 and J is TRBJ2-7; TRBD2 agrees at 9 bases. Germline V gene data show CDR1 as SGHRS and CDR2 as YFSETQ. This CDR3 comprises 13 residues. V trimming: 2 bases; J trimming: 7 bases; junction bases outside the gene matches: 4. CDR3 sequence reads: CASSLAGGKEQYF. The CDR3 region has the DNA TGCGCCAGCAGCTTAGCGGGAGGCAAAGAGCAGTACTTC. The variable domain in full, with the rest retrieved from reference TRBV5-1 and TRBJ2-7, is KAGVTQTPRYLIKTRGQQVTLSCSPISGHRSVSWYQQTPGQGLQFLFEYFSETQRNKGNFPGRFSGRQFSNSRSEMNVSTLELGDSALYLCASSLAGGKEQYFGPGTRLTVT.

The chain employs TRBV7-3 and TRBJ1-1, with D possibly TRBD1 on 5 matching bases. Germline V gives CDR1 SGHTA, CDR2 FQGTGA. Trimming shortened V by 2 bases and J by 4 bases, and 14 bases separated the two germline ends. This CDR3 has 15 residues. The CDR3 DNA sequence: TGTGCCAGCAGCTTACAGGGCCTCGGAAGCACTGAAGCTTTCTTT. It specifies CASSLQGLGSTEAFF.

This rearrangement joins TRBV21-1 to TRBJ1-2. TRBV21-1 is given as a pseudogene. CDR3 length: 16 residues. Here the CDR3 reads CASSKGWGGLNYGYTF. CDR3 coding DNA: TGTGCCAGCAGCAAAGGGTGGGGGGGCCTTAACTATGGCTACACCTTC.

The chain has TRBV6-5 and TRBJ1-3; 7 nucleotides line up with TRBD1. The V gene's germline CDR1 is MNHEY and CDR2 SVGAGI. The trim removed 5 bases at V and 3 bases at J, leaving 7 bases unmatched. The length of the CDR3 is 15 residues. Here the CDR3 reads CASSQRQGGGNTIYF. CDR3 coding DNA: TGTGCCAGCAGTCAACGACAGGGAGGTGGAAACACCATATATTTT.